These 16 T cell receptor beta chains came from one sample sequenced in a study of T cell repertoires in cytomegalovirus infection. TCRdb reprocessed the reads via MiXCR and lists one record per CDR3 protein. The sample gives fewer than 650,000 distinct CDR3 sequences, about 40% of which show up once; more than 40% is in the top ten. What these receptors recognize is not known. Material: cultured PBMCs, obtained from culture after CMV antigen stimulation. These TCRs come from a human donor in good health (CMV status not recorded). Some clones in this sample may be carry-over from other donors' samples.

The CDR3 region is CASSPKGQSLISYEQYF. The DNA for the CDR3 is TGTGCCAGCAGCCCAAAAGGACAGAGCCTTATATCCTACGAGCAGTACTTC. V gene TRBV7-8 combines with J gene TRBJ2-7, with D maybe TRBD1 (6 bases). CDR3 length: 17 amino acids. Trimming left V 5 bases short and J 1 base short, with 21 bases between. Per the germline V gene, CDR1 is SGHVS and CDR2 is FQNEAQ.

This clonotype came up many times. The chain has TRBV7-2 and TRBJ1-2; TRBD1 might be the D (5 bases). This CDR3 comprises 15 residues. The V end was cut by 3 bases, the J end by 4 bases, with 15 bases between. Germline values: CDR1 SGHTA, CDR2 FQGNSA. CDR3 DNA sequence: TGTGCCAGCAGCTTTTTGACAGTCCCTATCTATGGCTACACCTTC. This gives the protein CASSFLTVPIYGYTF.

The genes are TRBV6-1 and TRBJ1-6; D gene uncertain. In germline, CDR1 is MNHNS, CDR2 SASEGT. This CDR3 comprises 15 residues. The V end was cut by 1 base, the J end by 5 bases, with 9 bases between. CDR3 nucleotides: TGTGCCAGCAGTGAAGTTCGGCAGAATAATTCACCCCTCCACTTT. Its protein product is CASSEVRQNNSPLHF.

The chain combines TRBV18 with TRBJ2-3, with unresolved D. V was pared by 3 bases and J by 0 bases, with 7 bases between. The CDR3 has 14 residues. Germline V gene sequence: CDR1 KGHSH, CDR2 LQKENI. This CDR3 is CASSPMSSTDTQYF. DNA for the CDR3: TGTGCCAGCTCACCGATGAGTAGCACAGATACGCAGTATTTT.

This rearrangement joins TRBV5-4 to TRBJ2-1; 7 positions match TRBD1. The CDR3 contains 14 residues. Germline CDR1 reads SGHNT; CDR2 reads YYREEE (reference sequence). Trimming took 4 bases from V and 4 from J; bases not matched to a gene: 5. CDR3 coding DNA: TGTGCCAGCAGCCGCGGACAGGAGTACAATGAGCAGTTCTTC. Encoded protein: CASSRGQEYNEQFF.

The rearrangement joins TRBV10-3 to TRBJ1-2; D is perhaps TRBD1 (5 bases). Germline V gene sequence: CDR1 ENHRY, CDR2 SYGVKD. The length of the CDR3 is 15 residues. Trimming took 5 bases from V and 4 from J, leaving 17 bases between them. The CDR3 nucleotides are TGTGCCATCAGTTATCAAAGGGACGGATTCTATGGCTACACCTTC. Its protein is CAISYQRDGFYGYTF.

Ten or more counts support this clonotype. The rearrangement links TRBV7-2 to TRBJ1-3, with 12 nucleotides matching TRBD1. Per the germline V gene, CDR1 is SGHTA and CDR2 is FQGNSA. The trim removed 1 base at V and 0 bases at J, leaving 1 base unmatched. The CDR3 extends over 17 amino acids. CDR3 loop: CASSLVGQGASGNTIYF. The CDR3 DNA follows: TGTGCCAGCAGCTTAGTGGGACAGGGGGCCTCTGGAAACACCATATATTTT. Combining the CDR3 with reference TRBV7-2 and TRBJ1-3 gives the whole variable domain GAGVSQSPSNKVTEKGKDVELRCDPISGHTALYWYRQSLGQGLEFLIYFQGNSAPDKSGLPSDRFSAERTGGSVSTLTIQRTQQEDSAVYLCASSLVGQGASGNTIYFGEGSWLTVV.

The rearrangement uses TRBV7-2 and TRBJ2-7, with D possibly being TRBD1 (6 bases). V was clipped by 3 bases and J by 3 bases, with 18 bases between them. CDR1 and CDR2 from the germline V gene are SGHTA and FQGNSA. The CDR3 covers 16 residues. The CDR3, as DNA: TGTGCCAGCAGCTTGGGGGCTACAGGGACGCACTACGAGCAGTACTTC. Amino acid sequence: CASSLGATGTHYEQYF.

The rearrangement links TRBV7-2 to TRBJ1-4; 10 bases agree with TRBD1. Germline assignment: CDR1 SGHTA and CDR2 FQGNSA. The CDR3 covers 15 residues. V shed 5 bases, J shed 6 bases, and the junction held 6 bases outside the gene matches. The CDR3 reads CASSDPGQGYEKLFF. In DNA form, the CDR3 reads TGTGCCAGCAGCGATCCGGGACAGGGGTATGAAAAACTGTTTTTT.

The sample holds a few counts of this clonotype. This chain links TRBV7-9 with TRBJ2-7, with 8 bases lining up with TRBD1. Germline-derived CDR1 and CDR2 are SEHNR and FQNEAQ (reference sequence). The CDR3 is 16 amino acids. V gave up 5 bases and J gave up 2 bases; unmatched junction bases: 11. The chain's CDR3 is CASSAGQGPSPYEQYF. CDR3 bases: TGTGCCAGCAGCGCCGGACAGGGCCCGAGCCCCTACGAGCAGTACTTC.

The CDR3 sequence: CASSRTSGRVSYNEQFF. Written as DNA, the CDR3 is TGTGCCAGCAGCCGGACTAGCGGGAGGGTATCCTACAATGAGCAGTTCTTC. This chain uses TRBV7-6 with TRBJ2-1, with TRBD2 identical over 15 bases. Germline V CDR1 and CDR2: SGHVS, FNYEAQ. J gave up 1 base and V 5 bases, and 3 bases lay outside the gene matches. The CDR3 has 17 amino acids.

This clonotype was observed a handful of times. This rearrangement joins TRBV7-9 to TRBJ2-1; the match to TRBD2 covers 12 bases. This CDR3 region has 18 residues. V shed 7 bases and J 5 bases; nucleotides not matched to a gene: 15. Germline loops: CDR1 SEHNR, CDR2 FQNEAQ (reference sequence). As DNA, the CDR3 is TGTGCCAGCAACCCATCCCCCCTAGCGGGAGGGCCCCACAATGAGCAGTTCTTC. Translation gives CASNPSPLAGGPHNEQFF. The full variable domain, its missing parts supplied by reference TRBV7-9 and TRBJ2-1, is DTGVSQNPRHKITKRGQNVTFRCDPISEHNRLYWYRQTLGQGPEFLTYFQNEAQLEKSRLLSDRFSAERPKGSFSTLEIQRTEQGDSAMYLCASNPSPLAGGPHNEQFFGPGTRLTVL.

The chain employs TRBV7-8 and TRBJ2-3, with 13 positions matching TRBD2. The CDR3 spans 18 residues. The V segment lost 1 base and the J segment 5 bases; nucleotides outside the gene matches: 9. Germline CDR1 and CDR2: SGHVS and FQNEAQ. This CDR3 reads CASSLGRTSGRRGDTQYF. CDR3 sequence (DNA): TGTGCCAGCAGCTTAGGTAGGACTAGCGGGAGAAGAGGAGATACGCAGTATTTT.

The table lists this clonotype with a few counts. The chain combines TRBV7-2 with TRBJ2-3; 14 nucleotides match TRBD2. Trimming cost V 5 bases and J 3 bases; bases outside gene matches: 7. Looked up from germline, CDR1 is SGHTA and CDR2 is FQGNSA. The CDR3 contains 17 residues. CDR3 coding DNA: TGTGCCAGCAGCCGAAGACTAGCGGGGGGGCCAACAGATACGCAGTATTTT. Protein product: CASSRRLAGGPTDTQYF.

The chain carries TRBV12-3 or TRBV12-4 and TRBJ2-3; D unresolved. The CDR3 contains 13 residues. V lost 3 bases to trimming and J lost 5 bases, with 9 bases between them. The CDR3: CASSFAGLDTQYF. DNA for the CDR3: TGTGCCAGCAGTTTTGCAGGCTTAGATACGCAGTATTTT.

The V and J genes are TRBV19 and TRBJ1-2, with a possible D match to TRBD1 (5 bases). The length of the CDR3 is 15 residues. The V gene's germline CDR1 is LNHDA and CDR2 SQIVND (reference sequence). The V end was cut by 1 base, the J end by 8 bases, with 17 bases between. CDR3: CASSIGRDKRDGYTF. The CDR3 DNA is TGTGCCAGTAGTATAGGCAGGGATAAGCGAGACGGCTACACCTTC. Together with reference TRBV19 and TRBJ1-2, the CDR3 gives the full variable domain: DGGITQSPKYLFRKEGQNVTLSCEQNLNHDAMYWYRQDPGQGLRLIYYSQIVNDFQKGDIAEGYSVSREKKESFPLTVTSAQKNPTAFYLCASSIGRDKRDGYTFGSGTRLTVV.